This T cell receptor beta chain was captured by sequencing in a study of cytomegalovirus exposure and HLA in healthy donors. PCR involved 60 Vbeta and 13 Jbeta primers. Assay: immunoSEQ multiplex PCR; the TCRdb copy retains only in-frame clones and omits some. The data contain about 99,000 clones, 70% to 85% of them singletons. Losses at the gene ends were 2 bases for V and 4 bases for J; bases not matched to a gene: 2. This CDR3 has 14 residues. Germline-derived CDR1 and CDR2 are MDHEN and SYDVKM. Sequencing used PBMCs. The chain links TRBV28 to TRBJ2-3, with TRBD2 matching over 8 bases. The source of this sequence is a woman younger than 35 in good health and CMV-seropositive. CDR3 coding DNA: TGTGCCAGCAGTTTACTAGCGGGTTCAGATACGCAGTATTTT. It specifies CASSLLAGSDTQYF.